This T cell receptor beta chain was identified in a study of blood T cell repertoires in COVID-19. Study in general: From the United States, Italy and Spain came samples of acute and convalescent COVID-19.

CDR3 size: 15 residues. Germline assignment: CDR1 PRHDT and CDR2 FYEKMQ (reference sequence). Trimming removed 4 bases at V and 5 bases at J, with 15 bases between. Authors' methods: Cell counts per sample came from amplifying reference gene primers. Produced via immunoSEQ multiplex PCR; TCRdb's table is partial and in-frame only. Clone size and the V and J calls come from that table; the DNA yielded D and trimming. The sample holds some 40,000 clones, approximately 89% seen once. This chain uses TRBV13 with TRBJ1-5, with D maybe TRBD1 (5 bases). The sequenced sample consisted of peripheral blood. This TCR derives from a man aged 50-60 years with active COVID-19. CDR3 sequence (DNA): TGTGCCAGCAGCTCCCGGAGGGGTTACGATCAGCCCCAGCATTTT. Protein: CASSSRRGYDQPQHF.